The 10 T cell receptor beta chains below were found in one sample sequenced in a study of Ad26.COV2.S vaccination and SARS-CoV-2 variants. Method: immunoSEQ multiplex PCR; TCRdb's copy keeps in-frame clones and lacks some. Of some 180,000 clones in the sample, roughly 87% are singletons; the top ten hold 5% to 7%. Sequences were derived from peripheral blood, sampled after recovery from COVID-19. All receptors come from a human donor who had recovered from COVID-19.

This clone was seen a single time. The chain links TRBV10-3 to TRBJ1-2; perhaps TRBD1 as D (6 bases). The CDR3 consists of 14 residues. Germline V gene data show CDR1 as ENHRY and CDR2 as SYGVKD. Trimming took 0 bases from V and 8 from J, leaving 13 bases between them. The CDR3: CAISESPQGQGYTF. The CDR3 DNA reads TGTGCCATCAGTGAGTCCCCTCAGGGGCAGGGCTACACCTTC.

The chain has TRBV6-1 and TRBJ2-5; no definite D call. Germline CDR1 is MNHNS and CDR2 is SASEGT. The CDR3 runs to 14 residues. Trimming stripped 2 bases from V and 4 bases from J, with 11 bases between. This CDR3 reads CASSEPHPLETQYF. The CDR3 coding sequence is TGTGCCAGCAGTGAACCCCACCCTTTAGAGACCCAGTACTTC.

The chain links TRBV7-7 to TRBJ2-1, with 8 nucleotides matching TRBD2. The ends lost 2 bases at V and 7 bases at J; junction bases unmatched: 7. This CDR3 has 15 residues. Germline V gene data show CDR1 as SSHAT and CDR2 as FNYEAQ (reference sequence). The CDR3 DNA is TGTGCCAGCAGCTTAAGAAGCGGGAGTGGGAATGAGCAGTTCTTC. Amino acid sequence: CASSLRSGSGNEQFF. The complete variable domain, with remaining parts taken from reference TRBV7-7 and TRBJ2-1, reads GAGVSQSPRYKVTKRGQDVTLRCDPISSHATLYWYQQALGQGPEFLTYFNYEAQPDKSGLPSDRFSAERPEGSISTLTIQRTEQRDSAMYRCASSLRSGSGNEQFFGPGTRLTVL.

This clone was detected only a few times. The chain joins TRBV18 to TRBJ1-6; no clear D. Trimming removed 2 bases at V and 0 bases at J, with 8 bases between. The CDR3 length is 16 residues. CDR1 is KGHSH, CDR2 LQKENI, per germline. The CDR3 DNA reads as TGTGCCAGCTCACCAGTGGGGAGCTCCTATAATTCACCCCTCCACTTT. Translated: CASSPVGSSYNSPLHF.

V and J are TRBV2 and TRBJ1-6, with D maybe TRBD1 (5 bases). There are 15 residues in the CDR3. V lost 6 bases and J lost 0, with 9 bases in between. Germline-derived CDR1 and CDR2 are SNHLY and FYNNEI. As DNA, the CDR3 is TGTGCCAGCAGGGGGGGGAGCTCCTATAATTCACCCCTCCACTTT. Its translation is CASRGGSSYNSPLHF. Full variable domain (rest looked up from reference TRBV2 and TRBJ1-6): EPEVTQTPSHQVTQMGQEVILRCVPISNHLYFYWYRQILGQKVEFLVSFYNNEISEKSEIFDDQFSVERPDGSNFTLKIRSTKLEDSAMYFCASRGGSSYNSPLHFGNGTRLTVT.

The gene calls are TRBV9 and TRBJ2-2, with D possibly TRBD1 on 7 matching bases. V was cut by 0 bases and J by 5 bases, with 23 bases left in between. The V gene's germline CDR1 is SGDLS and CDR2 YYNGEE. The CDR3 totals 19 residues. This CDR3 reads CASSVAWIPTGRSTGELFF. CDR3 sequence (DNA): TGTGCCAGCAGCGTAGCTTGGATTCCGACAGGGAGGTCTACCGGGGAGCTGTTTTTT.

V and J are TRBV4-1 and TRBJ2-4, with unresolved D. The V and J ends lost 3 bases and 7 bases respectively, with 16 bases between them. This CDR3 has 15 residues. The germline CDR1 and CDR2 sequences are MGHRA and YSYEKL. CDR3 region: CASSHADSDLNIQYF. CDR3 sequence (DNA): TGCGCCAGCAGCCATGCTGACTCGGATTTGAACATTCAGTACTTC.

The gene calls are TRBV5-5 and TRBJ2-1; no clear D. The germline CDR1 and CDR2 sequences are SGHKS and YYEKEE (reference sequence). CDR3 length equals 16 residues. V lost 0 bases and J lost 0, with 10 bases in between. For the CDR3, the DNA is TGTGCCAGCAGCTTGGAAATCTTCAGCTCCTACAATGAGCAGTTCTTC. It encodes CASSLEIFSSYNEQFF.

CDR3 in DNA: TGTGCCAGTCCGCCGGGACTAGCGGGGTGTAAGCCCAAAAACATTCAGTACTTC. Translating gives CASPPGLAGCKPKNIQYF. The V and J genes are TRBV21-1 and TRBJ2-4; TRBD2, the table's D call, lacks a check against the DNA. TRBV21-1 constitutes a pseudogene. The CDR3 is made up of 18 amino acids.

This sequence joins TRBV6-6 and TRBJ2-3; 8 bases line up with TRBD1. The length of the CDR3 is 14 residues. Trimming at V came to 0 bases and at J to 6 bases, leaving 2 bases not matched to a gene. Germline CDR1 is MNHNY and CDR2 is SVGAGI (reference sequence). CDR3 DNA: TGTGCCAGCAGTTACTCCAGGGGGCGGGATACGCAGTATTTT. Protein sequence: CASSYSRGRDTQYF.